A single T cell receptor (beta chain) is shown here with its context. Noted time point: newly diagnosed GD, antithyroid drugs for less than 3 months. The TCR library was made from RNA that had been extracted from PBMCs in TRIzol. Arm-PCR of CDR3 regions and iRepertoire HTBI primers were the basis on which TCR beta libraries were built. TCRdb re-analysed the multiplex PCR reads in MiXCR, keeping a single row per CDR3 protein. The table includes hundreds of thousands of distinct CDR3 sequences, about 16% detected once. V shed 10 bases and J 7 bases; nucleotides not matched to a gene: 8. This CDR3 comprises 13 residues. This specimen belongs to a study of regulatory T cells in long-lasting Graves disease. The same sample was also studied in work on T cells in Graves' hyperthyroidism and ophthalmopathy.

This clonotype originated in a young woman with Graves disease. V is TRBV12-3 or TRBV12-4 and J is TRBJ2-7; 12 bases are shared with TRBD2. This sample comprised peripheral blood mononuclear cells (PBMCs), obtained at new diagnosis, from a patient treated with antithyroid drugs. CDR3: CATRLAGAQEQYF. The CDR3 region has the DNA TGTGCCACCCGACTAGCGGGAGCCCAGGAGCAGTACTTC.